The clone carrying this TCR beta chain occurred a few times. Its antigen is as yet unknown. This sample stems from a study of T-cell memory formation after mild COVID-19. Study-level findings and limits: Second-wave clones with a day 37 peak had unconfirmed SARS-CoV-2 specificity. Contracting CD4+ clones were located mainly in CM and EM, and CD8+ clones in EMRA.

TCRdb redid the calling of the 5' RACE reads with MiXCR, one entry per CDR3 protein. The profile covers fewer than 450,000 distinct CDR3 sequences, with 20% to 30% appearing a single time and 7% to 9.5% taken by the ten largest. Germline CDR1 and CDR2: MGHRA and YSYEKL. V lost 0 bases, J lost 4 bases, and 9 bases lay in between. CDR3 length equals 14 residues. This receptor was obtained from an adult woman who had mild COVID-19 (a few samples of this study predate the infection). Cell type and time point are not known. Sequencing input: PBMCs or a T cell subset sorted from them (not recorded which). The chain recombines TRBV4-1 with TRBJ2-5; D remains ambiguous. The CDR3 reads CASSQEQRRETQYF. The CDR3 coding sequence is TGCGCCAGCAGCCAAGAACAGAGGAGAGAGACCCAGTACTTC.